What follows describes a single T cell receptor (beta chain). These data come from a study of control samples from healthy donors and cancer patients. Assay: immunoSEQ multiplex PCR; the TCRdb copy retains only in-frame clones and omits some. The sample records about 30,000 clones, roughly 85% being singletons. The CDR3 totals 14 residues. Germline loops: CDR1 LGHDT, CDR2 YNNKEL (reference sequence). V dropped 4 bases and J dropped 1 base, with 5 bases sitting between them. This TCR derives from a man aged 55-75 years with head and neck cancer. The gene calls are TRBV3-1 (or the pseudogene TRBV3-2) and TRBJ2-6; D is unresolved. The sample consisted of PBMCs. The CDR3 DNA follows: TGTGCCAGCAGCCGGTCGTCTGGGGCCAACGTCCTGACTTTC. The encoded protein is CASSRSSGANVLTF.